Each of the 22 T cell receptor beta chains below was sequenced from the same sample in a study of T cell repertoires in cytomegalovirus infection (dated by TCRdb to about 2019). The listed sequencing device is Illumina HiSeq 1500. TCRdb's own reprocessing of the public reads used fastp at Q25 and MiXCR and kept productive beta chains. Every CDR3 protein is listed once, alongside the most common genes and DNA of its rows. For this sample the table gives around 800,000 distinct CDR3 sequences, of which 30% to 35% were detected only once. Clones ranked in the top ten supply about an eighth of the sample. The antigens of these receptors remain unknown. This specimen's treatment or condition label, interpreted: in vitro stimulation with specific CMV peptide epitopes to enrich CMV-specific T cells. This material consisted of cultured CD8+ T cells from PBMCs, taken from culture after CMV antigen stimulation. The receptors derive from a human donor in good health (CMV status not recorded). Some clones in this sample may be carry-over from other donors' samples.

This clonotype has just a few counts. The J gene is TRBJ1-2, the V gene TRBV4-2; the D gene is possibly TRBD1 (5 bases). The germline V and J ends were trimmed by 3 bases and 6 bases, with 11 bases remaining between them. CDR1 and CDR2 from the germline V gene are LGHNA and YNFKEQ. The CDR3 is 13 amino acids. CDR3 sequence reads: CASSQSGTDGYTF. The CDR3 DNA reads TGTGCCAGCAGCCAGTCCGGGACGGATGGCTACACCTTC.

The J gene is TRBJ1-1, the V gene TRBV6-2 or TRBV6-3; perhaps TRBD1 as D (5 bases). This CDR3 is built from 13 residues. Looked up from germline, CDR1 is MNHEY and CDR2 is SVGEGT. Trimming shortened V by 4 bases and J by 6 bases, and 12 bases separated the two germline ends. Written as DNA, the CDR3 is TGTGCCAGCAGTTTGGGGGTCTTGGCTGAAGCTTTCTTT. Translating gives CASSLGVLAEAFF.

The chain joins TRBV20-1 to TRBJ2-3; no reliable D call. Germline lookup yields CDR1 DFQATT and CDR2 SNEGSKA (reference sequence). Trimming shortened V by 0 bases and J by 2 bases, and 15 bases separated the two germline ends. The CDR3 is made up of 16 amino acids. The CDR3 bases are TGCAGTGCTAGAGACCCCCGGGCCTACGACACAGATACGCAGTATTTT. This codes for CSARDPRAYDTDTQYF.

In its sample, this clonotype was seen many times. The chain employs TRBV7-2 and TRBJ2-3; 7 positions match TRBD2. CDR1 is SGHTA, CDR2 FQGNSA, per germline. CDR3 length: 17 residues. V lost 5 bases, J lost 2 bases, and 13 bases stayed unmatched. This CDR3 is CASSLTGRRGITDTQYF. The CDR3 nucleotides are TGTGCCAGCAGCCTAACTGGGCGGCGGGGGATCACAGATACGCAGTATTTT.

The chain has TRBV12-3 or TRBV12-4 and TRBJ1-5, with unresolved D. The CDR3 covers 13 residues. Trimming removed 5 bases from V and 0 bases from J, with 5 bases in between. The CDR3 loop is CASSTDSNQPQHF. Here the CDR3 DNA reads TGTGCCAGCAGTACAGATAGCAATCAGCCCCAGCATTTT.

V and J are TRBV20-1 and TRBJ2-1; TRBD2 matches at 7 bases. This CDR3 comprises 15 residues. The trim removed 2 bases at V and 3 bases at J, leaving 7 bases unmatched. Germline values: CDR1 DFQATT, CDR2 SNEGSKA (reference sequence). As DNA, the CDR3 is TGCAGTGCTAGATCCCTAGCGGACTTCTACAATGAGCAGTTCTTC. This sequence encodes CSARSLADFYNEQFF.

This chain connects TRBV6-5 to TRBJ1-5, with D perhaps TRBD1 (6 bases). This CDR3 comprises 13 residues. Germline-derived CDR1 and CDR2 are MNHEY and SVGAGI. Between the trimmed V and J ends, which lost 10 bases and 7 bases, there was a span of 17 bases. The CDR3, as DNA: TGTGCCACGGGGCAGGGGATGCGGCAGCCCCAGCATTTT. It codes for CATGQGMRQPQHF.

Points on this clonotype: This may be a read error: a much more frequent sequence differs by one nucleotide. V usage is TRBV7-9 and J usage is TRBJ1-1, with 7 bases that match TRBD1. With 5 bases clipped from V and 3 bases from J, the junction kept 9 bases outside the gene matches. CDR1 and CDR2 (germline): SEHNR, FQNEAQ (reference sequence). The CDR3 spans 15 residues. The CDR3 loop reads CASSLRQGKDTEAFF. CDR3 sequence (DNA): TGTGCCAGCAGCCTCCGACAGGGTAAGGACACTGAAGCTTTCTTT.

V usage is TRBV20-1 and J usage is TRBJ2-2, with D unclear. CDR3 length equals 15 residues. Germline assignment: CDR1 DFQATT and CDR2 SNEGSKA (reference sequence). Between the trimmed V and J ends, which lost 5 bases and 0 bases, there was a span of 13 bases. The CDR3 region has the DNA TGCAGTGCTCCTGACGGATTCACGAACACCGGGGAGCTGTTTTTT. It yields the protein CSAPDGFTNTGELFF.

In the case of this clonotype: Just one base apart from a much larger clone, this may be a read error. The rearrangement uses TRBV12-3 or TRBV12-4 and TRBJ2-7; the D gene is possibly TRBD1 (5 bases). This CDR3 is built from 13 residues. Deletions cut 3 bases from V and 3 bases from J, with 9 bases between. This CDR3 reads CASSFIRVYEQYV. The CDR3 nucleotides are TGTGCCAGCAGTTTTATCAGGGTCTACGAGCAGTACGTC.

This clonotype was detected a few times. The rearrangement uses TRBV6-8 and TRBJ1-2; TRBD1 matches 9 bases. This CDR3 contains 16 residues. The germline V gene has CDR1 MNHGY and CDR2 SAAAGT. The junction had 7 bases not matched to a gene; V was cut back by 2 bases and J by 3 bases. The CDR3 sequence: CASSYTRQGGDYGYTF. The CDR3 DNA reads TGTGCCAGCAGTTACACACGACAGGGGGGGGACTATGGCTACACCTTC.

The CDR3 spells CASSITASSYNEQFF. The CDR3 coding sequence is TGTGCCAGTAGTATAACCGCCAGCTCCTACAATGAGCAGTTCTTC. The chain employs TRBV19 and TRBJ2-1; D ambiguous. Germline V lookup: CDR1 LNHDA, CDR2 SQIVND (reference sequence). The CDR3 runs 15 residues. V was pared by 2 bases and J by 0 bases, with 8 bases between.

The gene calls are TRBV5-4 and TRBJ2-7, with D uncertain. V shed 7 bases and J shed 2 bases, with 4 bases lying between them. The CDR3 runs to 10 residues. Germline V gene lookup returns CDR1 SGHNT and CDR2 YYREEE (reference sequence). The CDR3 DNA sequence: TGTGCCAGCGAGACCTACGAGCAGTACTTC. Translation: CASETYEQYF.

This sequence joins TRBV7-8 and TRBJ1-1, with D unresolved. V shed 5 bases and J shed 1 base, with 14 bases lying between them. The CDR3 loop spans 15 amino acids. The germline CDR1 and CDR2 sequences are SGHVS and FQNEAQ. The CDR3 sequence is CASSPTGPTNTEAFF. CDR3 coding DNA: TGTGCCAGCAGCCCTACTGGGCCCACGAACACTGAAGCTTTCTTT.

This clonotype turned up a few times. V and J are TRBV6-2 or TRBV6-3 and TRBJ2-2, with TRBD1 identical over 9 bases. Germline CDR1 reads MNHEY; CDR2 reads SVGEGT. The CDR3 covers 14 residues. Trimming cost V 10 bases and J 3 bases; bases outside gene matches: 6. CDR3 protein: CATEWTGDTGELFF. The CDR3 nucleotides are TGTGCCACTGAATGGACAGGGGACACCGGGGAGCTGTTTTTT.

The table lists this clonotype with many counts. J is TRBJ2-7 and V is TRBV7-2; 11 bases match TRBD1. This CDR3 spans 15 amino acids. With V trimmed by 5 bases and J by 3 bases, 6 bases remained unmatched. From germline, CDR1 is SGHTA and CDR2 FQGNSA. The chain's CDR3 is CASSRGGTGGYEQYV. As DNA, the CDR3 is TGTGCCAGCAGCCGCGGGGGGACAGGGGGCTACGAGCAGTACGTC.

This clonotype appeared a few times. V gene TRBV7-9 combines with J gene TRBJ1-3, with D possibly matching TRBD1 (5 bases). Germline-derived CDR1 and CDR2 are SEHNR and FQNEAQ (reference sequence). The CDR3 length is 16 residues. V lost 5 bases to trimming and J lost 0 bases, with 14 bases between them. CDR3 in amino acids: CASSRGSPFSGNTIYF. The CDR3, as DNA: TGTGCCAGCAGCCGGGGGTCTCCTTTCTCTGGAAACACCATATATTTT. Variable domain in full (rest from reference TRBV7-9 and TRBJ1-3): DTGVSQNPRHKITKRGQNVTFRCDPISEHNRLYWYRQTLGQGPEFLTYFQNEAQLEKSRLLSDRFSAERPKGSFSTLEIQRTEQGDSAMYLCASSRGSPFSGNTIYFGEGSWLTVV.

The chain links TRBV19 to TRBJ1-3; 8 nucleotides align to TRBD1. This CDR3 is built from 14 residues. Per germline, CDR1 LNHDA and CDR2 SQIVND (reference sequence). The J segment lost 3 bases and the V segment lost 9 bases, leaving 7 bases of the junction unmatched. The CDR3 loop reads CARDLDRDGNTIYF. Written as DNA, the CDR3 is TGTGCCAGAGACTTGGACAGGGATGGAAACACCATATATTTT.

The chain is built from TRBV24-1 and TRBJ1-1, with 8 positions matching TRBD1. The V segment lost 6 bases and the J segment 4 bases; nucleotides outside the gene matches: 3. The CDR3 is 13 amino acids. Germline V gives CDR1 KGHDR, CDR2 SFDVKD. CDR3 protein: CATSRTGSTEAFF. DNA for the CDR3: TGTGCCACCAGTCGGACAGGGTCCACTGAAGCTTTCTTT.

This clonotype appeared a few times. The chain combines TRBV5-6 with TRBJ1-2, with D possibly matching TRBD1 (5 bases). Per the germline V gene, CDR1 is SGHDT and CDR2 is YYEEEE. V was trimmed by 4 bases and J by 4 bases, leaving 14 bases between them. CDR3 size: 14 residues. CDR3 DNA sequence: TGTGCCAGCAGCCTACGTGACAGTCTCTATGGCTACACCTTC. Amino acid sequence: CASSLRDSLYGYTF.

The sample holds a few counts of this clonotype. This chain uses TRBV27 with TRBJ2-3; TRBD2 might be the D (5 bases). Trimming took 8 bases from V and 0 from J, leaving 12 bases between them. CDR3 length: 14 amino acids. Germline V gene sequence: CDR1 MNHEY, CDR2 SMNVEV (reference sequence). The CDR3 DNA follows: TGTGCCAGCCCCAGCGGATATAGCACAGATACGCAGTATTTT. Translated, it gives CASPSGYSTDTQYF.

The chain uses TRBV6-5 and TRBJ2-3; possible D gene TRBD1, 6 bases. CDR3 size: 15 residues. Trimming cost V 3 bases and J 4 bases, with 14 bases left between them. The germline gives CDR1 MNHEY, CDR2 SVGAGI. The CDR3 DNA sequence: TGTGCCAGCAGTTATATGGGGGCCAACTCAGATACGCAGTATTTT. Residues: CASSYMGANSDTQYF.